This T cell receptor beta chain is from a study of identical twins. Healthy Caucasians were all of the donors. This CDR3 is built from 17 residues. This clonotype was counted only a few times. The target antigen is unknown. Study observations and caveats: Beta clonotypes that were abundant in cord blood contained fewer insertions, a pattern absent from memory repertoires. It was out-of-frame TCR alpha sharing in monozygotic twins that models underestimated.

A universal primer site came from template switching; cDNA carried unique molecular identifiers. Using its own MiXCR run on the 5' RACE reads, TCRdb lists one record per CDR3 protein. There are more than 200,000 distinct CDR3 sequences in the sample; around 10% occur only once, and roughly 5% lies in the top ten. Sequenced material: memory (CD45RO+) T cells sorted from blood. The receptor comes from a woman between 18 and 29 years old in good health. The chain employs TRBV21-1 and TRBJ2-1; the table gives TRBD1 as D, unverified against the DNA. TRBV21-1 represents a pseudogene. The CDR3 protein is CASSSTSIGGRGRVQFF. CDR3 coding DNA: TGTGCCAGCAGCTCCACCAGCATAGGGGGAAGGGGAAGGGTACAGTTCTTC.